The T cell receptor (beta chain) under discussion was sequenced for a study of shared clonotypes between healthy human individuals. This clone came up once. Generated by immunoSEQ multiplex PCR, the TCRdb table keeps only in-frame clones and is missing some. The table records about 2.4 million clones, about 92% of them present only once. Per germline, CDR1 SGHTA and CDR2 FQGNSA. V was trimmed by 5 bases and J by 5 bases, leaving 10 bases between them. This CDR3 region has 13 residues. This sequence was found in a man between 18 and 29 years old in good health. Sequenced input: naive CD4+ T cells sorted from blood. Sample subset: CD45RA+ positively selected. The V call is TRBV7-2, the J call TRBJ1-5; D is undetermined. The DNA of the CDR3 is TGTGCCAGCAGCCCTAGGACGGATCAGCCCCAGCATTTT. This codes for CASSPRTDQPQHF.